This entry lists 3 T cell receptor beta chains sequenced from one sample in a study of blood T cell repertoires in COVID-19. Profiling relied on immunoSEQ multiplex PCR, and the TCRdb table lists in-frame clones only, not all of them. The sample includes some 120,000 clones, roughly 79% of them seen just once. Material: peripheral blood. These receptors all come from a human donor in a cohort sampled during active COVID-19.

The V gene is TRBV6-1, the J gene TRBJ2-5; 10 bases are a match to TRBD1. The CDR3 length is 16 residues. The V gene's germline CDR1 is MNHNS and CDR2 SASEGT. J lost 1 base, V lost 4 bases, and 6 bases had no gene match. In DNA, the CDR3 is TGTGCCAGCAGTGGTCGGACAGGGGGTACCCAAGAGACCCAGTACTTC. Protein product: CASSGRTGGTQETQYF.

This clone was recorded a few times. The chain is built from TRBV10-3 and TRBJ1-2, with 8 bases that match TRBD1. The germline V gene has CDR1 ENHRY and CDR2 SYGVKD. The CDR3 extends over 13 amino acids. The junction had 5 bases not matched to a gene; V was cut back by 7 bases and J by 4 bases. The CDR3 bases are TGTGCCATCAAGGGGACAGGCGTCTATGGCTACACCTTC. Amino acids: CAIKGTGVYGYTF.

V gene TRBV5-6 combines with J gene TRBJ1-5; D is possibly TRBD1 (6 bases). Per the germline V gene, CDR1 is SGHDT and CDR2 is YYEEEE. Trimming cost V 1 base and J 2 bases, with 13 bases left between them. This CDR3 has 16 amino acids. In DNA, the CDR3 is TGTGCCAGCAGCTTGTTAGGGGGAAAGGGCAATCAGCCCCAGCATTTT. It specifies CASSLLGGKGNQPQHF.